This T cell receptor (beta chain) was sequenced in a study of shared clonotypes between healthy human individuals. Findings of the study overall: Represented diversity, genetic and exposure-history alike, was limited by few donors.

This CDR3 is 15 amino acids long. From germline, CDR1 is MDHEN and CDR2 SYDVKM. Trimming took 7 bases from V and 4 from J, leaving 17 bases between them. Every subset had its genomic DNA shared out evenly among several immunoSEQ plates. Profiling relied on immunoSEQ multiplex PCR, and the TCRdb table lists in-frame clones only, not all of them. Among roughly 1,000,000 clones listed, about 80% were seen once. Remarks on this clone: Its matching antigen is unknown.

This rearrangement joins TRBV28 to TRBJ1-5; perhaps TRBD1 as D (6 bases). Sequenced: memory CD4+ T cells from PBMCs. Described subset: CD45RA-negative fraction. This sequence originates from a young man in good health. Some clones in this sample may be carry-over from other donors' samples. CDR3 amino acids: CASNLGSGANQPQHF. The CDR3 bases are TGTGCCAGCAATCTGGGGTCGGGGGCTAATCAGCCCCAGCATTTT.